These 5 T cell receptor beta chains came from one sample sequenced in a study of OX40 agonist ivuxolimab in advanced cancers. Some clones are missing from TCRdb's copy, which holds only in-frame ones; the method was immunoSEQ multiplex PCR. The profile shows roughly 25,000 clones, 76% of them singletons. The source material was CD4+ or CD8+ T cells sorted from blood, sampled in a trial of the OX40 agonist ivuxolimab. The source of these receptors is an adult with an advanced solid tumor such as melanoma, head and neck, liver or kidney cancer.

CDR3 amino acids: CASSGRGGWVQPQHF. The CDR3 nucleotides are TGTGCCAGCAGTGGGAGGGGAGGGTGGGTTCAGCCCCAGCATTTT. The V and J genes are TRBV6-1 and TRBJ1-5, with a weak D call TRBD1 (5 bases). CDR3 length: 15 residues. Germline lookup yields CDR1 MNHNS and CDR2 SASEGT. Trimming removed 4 bases from V and 6 bases from J, with 16 bases in between.

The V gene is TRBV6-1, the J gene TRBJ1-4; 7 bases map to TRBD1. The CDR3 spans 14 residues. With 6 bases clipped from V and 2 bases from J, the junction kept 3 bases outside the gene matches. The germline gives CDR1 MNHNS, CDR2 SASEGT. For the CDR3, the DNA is TGTGCCAGCAGACACAGGGGTACTAATGAAAAACTGTTTTTT. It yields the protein CASRHRGTNEKLFF.

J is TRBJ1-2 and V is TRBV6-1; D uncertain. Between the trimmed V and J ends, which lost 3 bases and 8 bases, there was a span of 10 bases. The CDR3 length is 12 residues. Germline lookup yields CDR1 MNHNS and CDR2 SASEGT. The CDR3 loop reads CASSDYHLGYTF. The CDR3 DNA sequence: TGTGCCAGCAGTGATTACCATCTGGGCTACACCTTC.

The CDR3 loop reads CASSLGDADSPLHF. DNA of the CDR3: TGCGCCAGCAGCTTGGGAGACGCGGACTCACCCCTCCACTTT. This chain connects TRBV5-1 to TRBJ1-6; no clear D gene. V shed 0 bases and J shed 10 bases, with 11 bases lying between them. CDR3 length: 14 residues. In germline, CDR1 is SGHRS, CDR2 YFSETQ. Complete variable domain (other parts from reference TRBV5-1 and TRBJ1-6): KAGVTQTPRYLIKTRGQQVTLSCSPISGHRSVSWYQQTPGQGLQFLFEYFSETQRNKGNFPGRFSGRQFSNSRSEMNVSTLELGDSALYLCASSLGDADSPLHFGNGTRLTVT.

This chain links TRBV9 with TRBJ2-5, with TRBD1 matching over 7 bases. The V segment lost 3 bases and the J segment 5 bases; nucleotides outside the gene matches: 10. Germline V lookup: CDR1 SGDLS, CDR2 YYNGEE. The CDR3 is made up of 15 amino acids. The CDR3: CASSEQITGAETQYF. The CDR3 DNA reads TGTGCCAGCAGCGAACAGATTACAGGGGCGGAGACCCAGTACTTC.